A selection of T cell receptor beta chains follows, all from one sample in a study of T cell responses to AZD1222 COVID-19 vaccine. The method was immunoSEQ multiplex PCR; TCRdb's version includes in-frame clones alone and lacks a portion of them. The listing records over 120,000 clones. The sequenced sample consisted of peripheral blood. These receptors were taken from an adult in good health. CDR3s include the opening cysteine and the closing phenylalanine or tryptophan. The D gene is left open where the match is weak.

d_gene: NA; v_gene: TRBV5-5; j_gene: TRBJ2-3; CDR3aa: CASSPAESTDTQYF; CDR3nt: TGTGCCAGCTCCCCTGCAGAGAGCACAGATACGCAGTATTTT
d_gene: NA; v_gene: TRBV6-1; j_gene: TRBJ1-5; CDR3aa: CASSEAPLVGQPQHF; CDR3nt: TGTGCCAGCAGTGAGGCCCCTTTGGTTGGCCAGCCCCAGCATTTT
d_gene: NA; v_gene: TRBV7-8; j_gene: TRBJ1-2; CDR3aa: CASSHFGGDYGYTF; CDR3nt: TGTGCCAGCAGCCACTTTGGGGGCGACTATGGCTACACCTTC
d_gene: NA; v_gene: TRBV4-1; j_gene: TRBJ1-2; CDR3aa: CASSQAGRSGYTF; CDR3nt: TGCGCCAGCAGCCAAGCGGGACGTAGTGGCTACACCTTC
d_gene: TRBD1; v_gene: TRBV27; j_gene: TRBJ1-2; CDR3aa: CASSLESTGSNYGYTF; CDR3nt: TGTGCCAGCAGTTTAGAGTCGACAGGGAGTAACTATGGCTACACCTTC
d_gene: NA; v_gene: TRBV28; j_gene: TRBJ1-3; CDR3aa: CASSQTGSGNTIYF; CDR3nt: TGTGCCAGCAGCCAGACAGGCTCTGGAAACACCATATATTTT
d_gene: TRBD1; v_gene: TRBV11-2; j_gene: TRBJ2-7; CDR3aa: CASSLFGTGYEQYF; CDR3nt: TGTGCCAGCAGCTTATTTGGGACAGGATACGAGCAGTACTTC
d_gene: NA; v_gene: TRBV9; j_gene: TRBJ2-5; CDR3aa: CASSVGIGGQETQYF; CDR3nt: TGTGCCAGCAGCGTAGGTATAGGGGGTCAAGAGACCCAGTACTTC
d_gene: NA; v_gene: TRBV4-1; j_gene: TRBJ1-5; CDR3aa: CASSQDRAGNQPQHF; CDR3nt: TGCGCCAGCAGCCAAGATCGAGCCGGTAATCAGCCCCAGCATTTT
d_gene: NA; v_gene: TRBV5-8; j_gene: TRBJ2-3; CDR3aa: CASSLDLGEQYF; CDR3nt: TGTGCCAGCAGCTTGGACCTGGGTGAGCAGTATTTT
d_gene: TRBD2; v_gene: TRBV9; j_gene: TRBJ2-3; CDR3aa: CASNVSLAGWGPRGDTQYF; CDR3nt: TGTGCCAGCAACGTTAGTCTAGCGGGGTGGGGACCAAGGGGAGATACGCAGTATTTT
d_gene: TRBD1; v_gene: TRBV2; j_gene: TRBJ1-5; CDR3aa: CASSAGTGGWGNQPQHF; CDR3nt: TGTGCCAGCAGTGCCGGGACAGGGGGCTGGGGCAATCAGCCCCAGCATTTT
d_gene: TRBD2; v_gene: TRBV2; j_gene: TRBJ2-1; CDR3aa: CASITPTSGGVLGQFF; CDR3nt: TGTGCCAGCATTACCCCCACTAGCGGGGGGGTCCTAGGGCAGTTCTTC
d_gene: NA; v_gene: TRBV15; j_gene: TRBJ1-4; CDR3aa: CATSRGARVATNEKLFF; CDR3nt: TGTGCCACCAGCAGAGGGGCCAGGGTCGCAACTAATGAAAAACTGTTTTTT
d_gene: NA; v_gene: TRBV9; j_gene: TRBJ1-2; CDR3aa: CASSAPAGLGIVGGYTF; CDR3nt: TGTGCCAGCAGCGCTCCAGCGGGGTTGGGGATAGTCGGTGGCTACACCTTC
d_gene: NA; v_gene: TRBV5-4; j_gene: TRBJ2-3; CDR3aa: CASSLSTDTQYF; CDR3nt: TGTGCCAGCAGCTTAAGCACAGATACGCAGTATTTT
d_gene: NA; v_gene: TRBV6-1; j_gene: TRBJ1-1; CDR3aa: CASSEARRNTEAFF; CDR3nt: TGTGCCAGCAGTGAAGCGCGGAGGAACACTGAAGCTTTCTTT
d_gene: NA; v_gene: TRBV7-5; j_gene: TRBJ1-2; CDR3aa: CARSLDRTRYGYTF; CDR3nt: TGTGCCAGAAGCTTGGACCGGACACGCTATGGCTACACCTTC
d_gene: NA; v_gene: TRBV12-3/TRBV12-4; j_gene: TRBJ1-2; CDR3aa: CASSPPRAGYTF; CDR3nt: TGTGCCAGCAGCCCCCCCAGGGCCGGCTACACCTTC
d_gene: NA; v_gene: TRBV19; j_gene: TRBJ1-5; CDR3aa: CASRHVGGSNQPQHF; CDR3nt: TGTGCCAGTAGGCACGTGGGGGGAAGCAATCAGCCCCAGCATTTT
d_gene: NA; v_gene: TRBV6-1; j_gene: TRBJ1-5; CDR3aa: CASSEMGISNQPQHF; CDR3nt: TGTGCCAGCAGTGAAATGGGCATTAGCAATCAGCCCCAGCATTTT
d_gene: NA; v_gene: TRBV4-1; j_gene: TRBJ1-5; CDR3aa: CASSQDLRLNQPQHF; CDR3nt: TGCGCCAGCAGCCAAGATCTCAGGCTCAATCAGCCCCAGCATTTT
d_gene: NA; v_gene: TRBV29-1; j_gene: TRBJ1-1; CDR3aa: CSVTALGTNTEAFF; CDR3nt: TGCAGCGTTACCGCCTTGGGGACGAACACTGAAGCTTTCTTT
d_gene: NA; v_gene: TRBV5-1; j_gene: TRBJ1-1; CDR3aa: CASSLWAGDTEAFF; CDR3nt: TGCGCCAGCAGCTTGTGGGCCGGGGACACTGAAGCTTTCTTT
d_gene: TRBD1; v_gene: TRBV6-5; j_gene: TRBJ1-1; CDR3aa: CASSTGTGSAFF; CDR3nt: TGTGCCAGCAGCACCGGGACAGGTTCAGCTTTCTTT
d_gene: NA; v_gene: TRBV6-2/TRBV6-3; j_gene: TRBJ1-2; CDR3aa: CASSTNYGYTF; CDR3nt: TGTGCCAGCAGTACCAACTATGGCTACACCTTC
d_gene: NA; v_gene: TRBV6-5; j_gene: TRBJ1-3; CDR3aa: CASSFRGGSGNTIYF; CDR3nt: TGTGCCAGCAGCTTTAGGGGAGGCTCTGGAAACACCATATATTTT
d_gene: TRBD2; v_gene: TRBV5-1; j_gene: TRBJ2-5; CDR3aa: CASSLVGVAGPQETQYF; CDR3nt: TGCGCCAGCAGCTTGGTTGGAGTAGCGGGGCCACAAGAGACCCAGTACTTC